Listed here are 9 T cell receptor beta chains from one sample, sequenced in a study of spatial heterogeneity in lung cancer. Time point noted: sample taken at primary tumor resection. Sequencing of whole RNA from tumor, nontumor lung or frozen PBMC involved no sorting. TCRdb fed the 5' RACE reads into MiXCR, producing one record per CDR3 protein. The sample shows 60,000 to 90,000 distinct CDR3 sequences, 13% of them seen only once. The material was PBMCs, obtained at surgery. Receptor source: a male donor with early-stage non-small cell lung cancer.

This clonotype has ten or more counts. The V gene is TRBV10-3, the J gene TRBJ2-1; D may be TRBD1 or TRBD2 (5 bases each). The V end was cut by 0 bases, the J end by 0 bases, with 18 bases between. Per germline, CDR1 ENHRY and CDR2 SYGVKD. This CDR3 has 19 residues. The CDR3 spells CAISESRDGRRSSYNEQFF. Written as DNA, the CDR3 is TGTGCCATCAGTGAGTCGAGGGACGGGCGGCGGAGCTCCTACAATGAGCAGTTCTTC.

This sequence joins TRBV12-5 and TRBJ2-1; D is ambiguous. This CDR3 has 14 residues. Trimming removed 4 bases at V and 7 bases at J, with 14 bases between. CDR1 and CDR2 from the germline V gene are LGHNT and FRNRAP. For the CDR3, the DNA is TGTGCTAGTGGTTCTTCAACGACGGCTAATGAGCAGTTCTTC. Encoded protein: CASGSSTTANEQFF.

The chain employs TRBV7-2 and TRBJ1-1; D gene uncertain. The CDR3 has 17 residues. With 1 base removed from V and 3 bases from J, the gap between germline ends came to 18 bases. The V gene's germline CDR1 is SGHTA and CDR2 FQGNSA. CDR3 bases: TGTGCCAGCAGCTTAGTAGTTTTATCCCCTCGGGACACTGAAGCTTTCTTT. Encoded protein: CASSLVVLSPRDTEAFF.

The table lists this clonotype with a few counts. This chain joins TRBV9 and TRBJ1-5, with 7 bases identical to TRBD1. V lost 4 bases, J lost 4 bases, and 8 bases stayed unmatched. Germline V gene data show CDR1 as SGDLS and CDR2 as YYNGEE. This CDR3 is built from 15 residues. The CDR3 sequence is CASSTRDSPNQPQHF. CDR3 coding DNA: TGTGCCAGCAGCACCCGGGACAGTCCTAATCAGCCCCAGCATTTT.

This clonotype was detected only a few times. This chain uses TRBV12-3 or TRBV12-4 with TRBJ2-7, with unresolved D. V was trimmed by 3 bases and J by 4 bases, leaving 7 bases between them. This CDR3 is 12 amino acids long. The CDR3 region has the DNA TGTGCCAGCAGTTTCTATGGTTACGAGCAGTACTTC. Amino acids: CASSFYGYEQYF.

This clonotype was detected only a few times. This chain links TRBV7-9 with TRBJ1-6; 7 nucleotides agree with TRBD1. Germline V gene data show CDR1 as SEHNR and CDR2 as FQNEAQ (reference sequence). This CDR3 comprises 14 residues. V gave up 8 bases and J gave up 7 bases; unmatched junction bases: 8. The CDR3 bases are TGTGCCAGCCGACGGGACAGTAAGAATTCACCCCTCCACTTT. Translation gives CASRRDSKNSPLHF.

This clonotype was seen many times. V gene TRBV29-1 combines with J gene TRBJ1-1, with 7 positions matching TRBD1. Germline-derived CDR1 and CDR2 are SQVTM and ANQGSEA. The CDR3 runs 12 residues. Trimming cost V 7 bases and J 1 base; bases outside gene matches: 3. The CDR3 spells CSAGTANTEAFF. CDR3 sequence (DNA): TGCAGCGCCGGGACAGCGAACACTGAAGCTTTCTTT.

This clonotype came up many times. V usage is TRBV9 and J usage is TRBJ2-3, with D possibly matching TRBD1 (6 bases). V gave up 3 bases and J gave up 3 bases, with 14 bases separating them. The V gene's germline CDR1 is SGDLS and CDR2 YYNGEE. This CDR3 contains 15 residues. CDR3 in DNA: TGTGCCAGCAGCGCCTTACAGGGAAGGACAGATACGCAGTATTTT. This translates into CASSALQGRTDTQYF.

This clonotype came up a few times. The chain couples TRBV20-1 to TRBJ1-2; TRBD1 aligns across 9 bases. The germline gives CDR1 DFQATT, CDR2 SNEGSKA (reference sequence). Trimming cost V 6 bases and J 5 bases; bases outside gene matches: 10. The CDR3 sequence is 14 residues long. In nucleotides, the CDR3 is TGCAGTGCCTCCGGACAGGGGCAACTTTATGGCTACACCTTC. Protein sequence: CSASGQGQLYGYTF.